Each of the 24 T cell receptor beta chains below was sequenced from the same sample in a study of blood T cells in healthy people across ages. The use of a sample-barcoded 5' primer and a J-beta primer mix characterized a second PCR of about 6 to 11 cycles. TCRdb re-called the 5' RACE reads with MiXCR, one entry per CDR3 protein. Among 700,000 or so distinct CDR3 sequences listed, roughly 41% were seen once. The sample was blood. The source of these receptors is a man at least 80 years old in good health.

This chain uses TRBV14 with TRBJ2-5; 10 bases line up with TRBD1. The germline CDR1 and CDR2 sequences are SGHDN and FVKESK. Unmatched junction bases numbered 4, after V lost 4 bases and J lost 5 bases. The CDR3 consists of 14 residues. Here the CDR3 reads CASSRDRGVETQYF. CDR3 sequence (DNA): TGTGCCAGCAGCCGGGACAGGGGTGTCGAGACCCAGTACTTC.

This clonotype occurred a few times. The V call is TRBV30, the J call TRBJ1-2, with D maybe TRBD1 (5 bases). Germline CDR1 is GTSNPN and CDR2 is SVGIG (reference sequence). Trimming stripped 0 bases from V and 2 bases from J, with 7 bases between. The CDR3 runs 13 residues. CDR3 sequence (DNA): TGTGCCTGGAGTGTACAGGCAAACTATGGCTACACCTTC. Translation gives CAWSVQANYGYTF.

J is TRBJ2-5 and V is TRBV14; 12 bases agree with TRBD1. TRBJ2-7 explains the end of the DNA better; the J call may be wrong. Looked up from germline, CDR1 is SGHDN and CDR2 is FVKESK. The CDR3 is made up of 14 amino acids. CDR3 coding DNA: TGTGCCAGCAGCCGGGACAGGGGGCCTCACGAGCAGTACTTC. Residues: CASSRDRGPHEQYF.

The V gene is TRBV20-1, the J gene TRBJ2-2, with a possible D match to TRBD2 (5 bases). Trimming took 2 bases from V and 0 from J, leaving 7 bases between them. Germline values: CDR1 DFQATT, CDR2 SNEGSKA (reference sequence). The CDR3 is 14 residues long. The CDR3 reads CSARFGANTGELFF. The CDR3 coding sequence is TGCAGTGCTAGATTCGGGGCGAACACCGGGGAGCTGTTTTTT.

The V and J genes are TRBV12-3 or TRBV12-4 and TRBJ1-1, with a possible D match to TRBD1 (5 bases). With 7 bases removed from V and 7 bases from J, the gap between germline ends came to 22 bases. The CDR3 loop spans 15 amino acids. The CDR3 region is CASTQDAVFQGEAFF. The CDR3 DNA is TGTGCCAGCACCCAAGATGCTGTATTCCAGGGTGAAGCTTTCTTT.

The J gene is TRBJ2-3, the V gene TRBV9; the D is unclear. CDR1 is SGDLS and CDR2 is YYNGEE in the germline V gene. Trimming cost V 0 bases and J 2 bases, with 10 bases left between them. This CDR3 comprises 15 residues. The chain's CDR3 is CASSVDGPTTDTQYF. CDR3 sequence (DNA): TGTGCCAGCAGCGTAGATGGACCAACCACAGATACGCAGTATTTT. Using reference TRBV9 and TRBJ2-3 for the parts outside the CDR3, the full variable domain is DSGVTQTPKHLITATGQRVTLRCSPRSGDLSVYWYQQSLDQGLQFLIQYYNGEERAKGNILERFSAQQFPDLHSELNLSSLELGDSALYFCASSVDGPTTDTQYFGPGTRLTVL.

This clonotype was observed at least ten times. This chain links TRBV7-2 with TRBJ2-1; 7 bases are shared with TRBD2. This CDR3 region has 17 residues. Germline CDR1 reads SGHTA; CDR2 reads FQGNSA. Trimming cost V 2 bases and J 2 bases; bases outside gene matches: 9. The CDR3 protein is CASSLRSGVHPYNEQFF. The CDR3 nucleotides are TGTGCCAGCAGCTTAAGAAGCGGGGTCCACCCCTACAATGAGCAGTTCTTC.

Comments on this clonotype: The junction differs from germline at one of its ends, possibly a read error. This rearrangement joins TRBV27 to TRBJ2-5; the D gene is possibly TRBD1 (6 bases). This CDR3 is built from 14 residues. Germline V gene sequence: CDR1 MNHEY, CDR2 SMNVEV (reference sequence). The CDR3 bases are TGTGCCAGCAGCTTATCCCCAGGGGTGGAGACCCAGTACTTC. Protein sequence: CASSLSPGVETQYF.

The J gene is TRBJ2-5, the V gene TRBV9; D possibly corresponds to TRBD2 (5 bases). CDR1 and CDR2 (germline): SGDLS, YYNGEE. This CDR3 contains 14 residues. Trimming took 3 bases from V and 1 from J, leaving 10 bases between them. The CDR3 bases are TGTGCCAGCAGCGGCGCCGGGGTCCAAGAGACCCAGTACTTC. Translating gives CASSGAGVQETQYF. The full variable domain, completed using reference TRBV9 and TRBJ2-5, is DSGVTQTPKHLITATGQRVTLRCSPRSGDLSVYWYQQSLDQGLQFLIQYYNGEERAKGNILERFSAQQFPDLHSELNLSSLELGDSALYFCASSGAGVQETQYFGPGTRLLVL.

The gene calls are TRBV12-3 or TRBV12-4 and TRBJ2-3; TRBD2 aligns across 7 bases. V gave up 7 bases and J gave up 1 base; unmatched junction bases: 11. This CDR3 is built from 16 residues. The CDR3 is CASKTQTSPRTDTQYF. CDR3 coding DNA: TGTGCCAGCAAGACTCAGACTAGCCCTCGCACAGATACGCAGTATTTT.

CDR3 region: CSARSDWPSYEQYF. The CDR3 region has the DNA TGCAGTGCTAGATCTGACTGGCCCTCCTACGAGCAGTACTTC. The chain carries TRBV20-1 and TRBJ2-7; no clear D. Trimming pared 2 bases from V and 0 bases from J, leaving 11 bases between. CDR1 and CDR2 (germline): DFQATT, SNEGSKA (reference sequence). The CDR3 runs 14 residues.

The sample holds many counts of this clonotype. This chain joins TRBV3-1 and TRBJ2-3; 8 nucleotides line up with TRBD2. The CDR3 is made up of 15 amino acids. J was trimmed by 0 bases and V by 7 bases; bases with no gene match: 6. Germline lookup yields CDR1 LGHDT and CDR2 YNNKEL (reference sequence). The chain's CDR3 is CASNGGGLSTDTQYF. The CDR3 region has the DNA TGTGCCAGCAACGGGGGGGGCCTAAGCACAGATACGCAGTATTTT.

This clonotype has a handful of counts. The chain is built from TRBV28 and TRBJ1-2; 8 positions match TRBD1. From germline, CDR1 is MDHEN and CDR2 SYDVKM. The CDR3 length is 16 residues. J was trimmed by 4 bases and V by 6 bases; bases with no gene match: 13. CDR3 region: CASSQIHAGGGYGYTF. The DNA for the CDR3 is TGTGCCAGCAGCCAGATCCACGCAGGGGGCGGCTATGGCTACACCTTC.

The gene calls are TRBV20-1 and TRBJ2-1; D is perhaps TRBD2 (6 bases). CDR3 length equals 17 residues. The ends were cut back, 0 bases at V and 1 base at J, with 16 bases in the middle. Germline V CDR1 and CDR2: DFQATT, SNEGSKA (reference sequence). The CDR3 here is CSARDRLASNSYNEQFF. In DNA form, the CDR3 reads TGCAGTGCTAGAGATCGCCTAGCGAGTAATTCCTACAATGAGCAGTTCTTC.

This clonotype was observed a few times. The rearrangement joins TRBV20-1 to TRBJ2-3; D possibly corresponds to TRBD1 (6 bases). The CDR3 contains 18 residues. CDR1 and CDR2 from the germline V gene are DFQATT and SNEGSKA (reference sequence). Trimming pared 6 bases from V and 4 bases from J, leaving 29 bases between. CDR3 sequence (DNA): TGCAGTGCGGGGGACAACCTAGGCCTAGTTCGTTCCCCAGATACGCAGTATTTT. Its protein product is CSAGDNLGLVRSPDTQYF.

The CDR3 reads CASSVSRALNSPLHF. CDR3 bases: TGTGCCAGCAGTGTGTCCAGGGCCCTTAATTCACCCCTCCACTTT. The V call is TRBV25-1, the J call TRBJ1-6, with a possible D match to TRBD1 (5 bases). The CDR3 totals 15 residues. Trimming took off 4 bases at V and 6 bases at J, with 13 bases between the two ends. Germline CDR1 MGHDK, CDR2 SYGVNS.

This rearrangement joins TRBV14 to TRBJ1-1; TRBD1 might be the D (5 bases). This CDR3 contains 12 residues. The germline V gene has CDR1 SGHDN and CDR2 FVKESK. The germline V and J ends were trimmed by 6 bases and 8 bases, with 13 bases remaining between them. CDR3 nucleotide sequence: TGTGCCAGCAGTTATGGGCGGACAGAAGCTTTCTTT. Amino acids: CASSYGRTEAFF.

The chain recombines TRBV7-2 with TRBJ2-7, with 8 bases matching TRBD1. V was pared by 5 bases and J by 1 base, with 7 bases of the junction left unmatched. The CDR3 runs to 15 residues. Germline V gene lookup returns CDR1 SGHTA and CDR2 FQGNSA. The DNA of the CDR3 is TGTGCCAGCAGCCTTCGACAGGGGACTTCCTACGAGCAGTACTTC. Its protein product is CASSLRQGTSYEQYF.

The chain carries TRBV15 and TRBJ2-5, with D perhaps given as TRBD1 or TRBD2 (5 bases each). The CDR3 is 17 residues long. With 5 bases removed from V and 2 bases from J, the gap between germline ends came to 21 bases. In germline, CDR1 is LNHNV, CDR2 YYDKDF (reference sequence). In nucleotides, the CDR3 is TGTGCCACCAGCTACATGGGGCGGGCAGCAACTCAAGAGACCCAGTACTTC. Translated, it gives CATSYMGRAATQETQYF.

This clonotype was seen just once. The chain joins TRBV21-1 to TRBJ2-7; the table gives TRBD1 as D, unverified against the DNA. TRBV21-1 is reported as a pseudogene. The CDR3 has 15 residues. CDR3 in DNA: TGTGCCAGCAGCAAAGGGGGGGGGCGCTCCTACGAGCAGTACTTC. It encodes CASSKGGGRSYEQYF.

The rearrangement uses TRBV21-1 and TRBJ2-7; the D call of TRBD1 is as the table states it, not checked on the DNA. TRBV21-1 is noted as a pseudogene. The CDR3 contains 16 residues. DNA for the CDR3: TGTGCCAGCAGCAACGGGACAGGACCTAATCCGACCGGGCAGTACTTC. Translation: CASSNGTGPNPTGQYF.

This clonotype has a handful of counts. This chain uses TRBV29-1 with TRBJ2-7; 8 bases align to TRBD2. Germline V CDR1 and CDR2: SQVTM, ANQGSEA. With V trimmed by 7 bases and J by 7 bases, 12 bases remained unmatched. This CDR3 spans 13 amino acids. CDR3 bases: TGCAGCGGAAGGCGGGGGGAGATAGAAGAGCAGTACTTC. The encoded protein is CSGRRGEIEEQYF.

The chain uses TRBV20-1 and TRBJ2-3; 12 positions match TRBD2. CDR3 length equals 17 residues. The trim removed 0 bases at V and 5 bases at J, leaving 9 bases unmatched. CDR1 is DFQATT, CDR2 SNEGSKA, per germline (reference sequence). The DNA of the CDR3 is TGCAGTGCTAGAGATCTAGCGGGAGGGCCGGTTGGAGATACGCAGTATTTT. Its translation is CSARDLAGGPVGDTQYF.

This clonotype was seen only a few times. The chain joins TRBV10-1 to TRBJ2-4; 9 nucleotides line up with TRBD1. CDR1 is WNHNN, CDR2 SYGVQD, per germline (reference sequence). The CDR3 loop spans 12 amino acids. Trimming removed 1 base from V and 14 bases from J; junction bases left unmatched: 3. The CDR3 bases are TGCGCCAGCAGTGAGTTCCGGACAGGGGAGTACTTC. As protein: CASSEFRTGEYF.